The 31 T cell receptor beta chains given below trace back to one sample, sequenced in a study of regulatory T cells in long-lasting Graves disease. Noted time point: persistent/refractory GD, antithyroid drugs over 5 years with positive TRAb. Making the TCR library involved RNA that had been extracted from PBMCs. Building of the TCR beta libraries involved iRepertoire HTBI primers and Arm-PCR of CDR3 regions. MiXCR, applied by TCRdb to the multiplex PCR reads, yields one record per CDR3 protein. The sample has roughly 450,000 distinct CDR3 sequences, about a quarter seen once; the top ten hold roughly 28%. The specimen was peripheral blood mononuclear cells (PBMCs), collected when the disease was refractory, from a patient treated with antithyroid drugs. These receptors came from a female donor with Graves disease.

This clonotype has a single count. The chain carries TRBV19 and TRBJ1-2; the D is unclear. The CDR3 spans 13 residues. Trimming removed 3 bases at V and 6 bases at J, with 11 bases between. The germline gives CDR1 LNHDA, CDR2 SQIVND (reference sequence). The CDR3 DNA sequence: TGTGCCAGTAGTATCAGCCTCAGCCATGGCTACACCTTC. It yields the protein CASSISLSHGYTF.

The chain recombines TRBV10-3 with TRBJ1-4; no definite D call. From germline, CDR1 is ENHRY and CDR2 SYGVKD. There are 14 residues in the CDR3. V was pared by 1 base and J by 5 bases, with 8 bases between. Here the CDR3 reads CAISEWARNEKLFF. DNA of the CDR3: TGTGCCATCAGTGAGTGGGCACGGAATGAAAAACTGTTTTTT.

This clonotype was seen ten or more times. This sequence joins TRBV20-1 and TRBJ1-2; tentative D call: TRBD1 (5 bases). From germline, CDR1 is DFQATT and CDR2 SNEGSKA (reference sequence). V lost 3 bases and J lost 0, with 8 bases in between. There are 13 residues in the CDR3. CDR3 amino acids: CSASDRANYGYTF. DNA of the CDR3: TGCAGTGCTAGCGACAGAGCTAACTATGGCTACACCTTC.

The sample holds many counts of this clonotype. This chain joins TRBV5-6 and TRBJ2-7; 7 nucleotides line up with TRBD1. Germline assignment: CDR1 SGHDT and CDR2 YYEEEE. The CDR3 contains 19 residues. Germline trimming cut 4 bases from V and 3 bases from J; bases unmatched to any gene: 22. CDR3 bases: TGTGCCAGCAGCACTATATTATCCCTGTCGGGGCAGGGGGACTACGAGCAGTACTTC. Translating it yields CASSTILSLSGQGDYEQYF. Looking up the rest from reference TRBV5-6 and TRBJ2-7 gives the full variable domain: DAGVTQSPTHLIKTRGQQVTLRCSPKSGHDTVSWYQQALGQGPQFIFQYYEEEERQRGNFPDRFSGHQFPNYSSELNVNALLLGDSALYLCASSTILSLSGQGDYEQYFGPGTRLTVT.

This clonotype was found a few times. The chain uses TRBV5-1 and TRBJ2-5; D gene unclear. CDR3 length: 17 residues. Germline V gives CDR1 SGHRS, CDR2 YFSETQ. V shed 1 base and J shed 3 bases, with 19 bases lying between them. The CDR3 region is CASSLFFGLAAEETQYF. CDR3 DNA: TGCGCCAGCAGCTTGTTTTTCGGCCTCGCCGCTGAAGAGACCCAGTACTTC. Full variable domain (outside the CDR3, taken from reference TRBV5-1 and TRBJ2-5): KAGVTQTPRYLIKTRGQQVTLSCSPISGHRSVSWYQQTPGQGLQFLFEYFSETQRNKGNFPGRFSGRQFSNSRSEMNVSTLELGDSALYLCASSLFFGLAAEETQYFGPGTRLLVL.

This clonotype was counted many times. The V gene is TRBV12-3 or TRBV12-4, the J gene TRBJ2-2; either TRBD1 or TRBD2 may supply D (6 bases each). V was trimmed by 6 bases and J by 6 bases, leaving 14 bases between them. The CDR3 length is 14 residues. The CDR3 sequence: CASRLNRGPGELFF. In nucleotides, the CDR3 is TGTGCCAGCAGATTGAACCGGGGGCCCGGGGAGCTGTTTTTT.

This clonotype was seen a handful of times. The V call is TRBV20-1, the J call TRBJ1-5, with D tentatively TRBD1 (6 bases). The CDR3 sequence is 17 residues long. Deletions cut 0 bases from V and 4 bases from J, with 19 bases between. CDR1 is DFQATT, CDR2 SNEGSKA, per germline (reference sequence). The CDR3 sequence is CSARDQRGWDINQPQHF. The CDR3 DNA is TGCAGTGCTAGAGATCAGAGGGGGTGGGACATAAATCAGCCCCAGCATTTT.

This clonotype was counted many times. This chain connects TRBV6-1 to TRBJ2-7, with D perhaps matching TRBD2 (6 bases). Trimming pared 2 bases from V and 9 bases from J, leaving 14 bases between. Germline assignment: CDR1 MNHNS and CDR2 SASEGT. There are 13 residues in the CDR3. Written as DNA, the CDR3 is TGTGCCAGCAGTGAAAGGTGGGGGGAAGCGCAGTACTTC. Encoded protein: CASSERWGEAQYF.

This clonotype appeared many times. This rearrangement joins TRBV28 to TRBJ2-7, with D perhaps matching TRBD2 (6 bases). V lost 2 bases, J lost 3 bases, and 14 bases lay in between. Germline CDR1 and CDR2: MDHEN and SYDVKM. CDR3 length: 15 amino acids. CDR3 in DNA: TGTGCCAGCAGTTTACCCGCAGGGAGGTTCTACGAGCAGTACTTC. Translation: CASSLPAGRFYEQYF.

This clonotype was observed once. The chain joins TRBV28 to TRBJ1-2; 7 nucleotides agree with TRBD1. J was trimmed by 4 bases and V by 6 bases; bases with no gene match: 11. This CDR3 is 15 amino acids long. Germline lookup yields CDR1 MDHEN and CDR2 SYDVKM. In DNA, the CDR3 is TGTGCCAGCAGACCGGGGGGAGGGGGCGGCTATGGCTACACCTTC. Protein product: CASRPGGGGGYGYTF.

The gene calls are TRBV19 and TRBJ2-3; TRBD1 agrees at 11 bases. Germline-derived CDR1 and CDR2 are LNHDA and SQIVND (reference sequence). The CDR3 length is 16 residues. V was clipped by 4 bases and J by 4 bases; unmatched bases: 7. The CDR3 bases are TGTGCCAGTAGTACACCTTGGGACAGGGGGGCAGATACGCAGTATTTT. Protein sequence: CASSTPWDRGADTQYF.

The chain couples TRBV7-2 to TRBJ2-2, with a tentative D call TRBD1 (5 bases). Germline CDR1 and CDR2: SGHTA and FQGNSA. Trimming took 8 bases from V and 0 from J, leaving 10 bases between them. The CDR3 covers 14 residues. CDR3 amino acids: CASQTVANTGELFF. CDR3 DNA: TGTGCCAGCCAGACAGTAGCGAACACCGGGGAGCTGTTTTTT.

V and J are TRBV5-1 and TRBJ1-2; weak D call: TRBD1 (5 bases). The CDR3 totals 13 residues. Germline assignment: CDR1 SGHRS and CDR2 YFSETQ. Trimming pared 4 bases from V and 8 bases from J, leaving 15 bases between. The CDR3 loop reads CASSIIAGLGYTF. CDR3 sequence (DNA): TGCGCCAGCAGCATCATAGCAGGGTTAGGCTACACCTTC.

Ten or more counts support this clonotype. This sequence joins TRBV28 and TRBJ1-1; the D is unclear. CDR1 MDHEN and CDR2 SYDVKM come from the germline V gene. CDR3 length: 12 residues. The V gene lost 7 bases and the J gene lost 5 bases, with 11 bases spanning the gap. The CDR3 region has the DNA TGTGCCAGCAAGCCACGGGGAACTGAAGCTTTCTTT. Protein: CASKPRGTEAFF.

This clonotype was observed many times. The CDR3 DNA sequence: TGTGCCAGCAGTCAAGTCGGTAGCACAGATACGCAGTATTTT. This codes for CASSQVGSTDTQYF. The gene calls are TRBV28 and TRBJ2-3; D ambiguous. CDR1 and CDR2 from the germline V gene are MDHEN and SYDVKM. Trimming stripped 5 bases from V and 0 bases from J, with 9 bases between. CDR3 length: 14 amino acids.

This clonotype was found many times. The chain is built from TRBV12-3 or TRBV12-4 and TRBJ1-5, with D possibly matching TRBD1 (5 bases). The CDR3 is 16 residues long. V was trimmed by 3 bases and J by 3 bases, leaving 15 bases between them. The CDR3 region is CASSFGGGSFNQPQHF. DNA of the CDR3: TGTGCCAGCAGTTTCGGCGGGGGGTCGTTCAATCAGCCCCAGCATTTT.

Comments on this clonotype: Given a much more abundant clone one base away, this may be a read error. The V gene is TRBV12-3 or TRBV12-4, the J gene TRBJ1-1, with D tentatively TRBD1 (5 bases). The CDR3 is 13 amino acids. The CDR3 sequence is CAGSTRGGTEAFF. CDR3 nucleotides: TGTGCCGGCAGTACGAGGGGAGGCACTGAAGCTTTCTTT.

The genes are TRBV7-9 and TRBJ1-2, with D maybe TRBD1 (6 bases). The CDR3 is 14 amino acids. Germline V gives CDR1 SEHNR, CDR2 FQNEAQ (reference sequence). V lost 7 bases to trimming and J lost 8 bases, with 20 bases between them. This CDR3 is CASNLPQQGKGYTF. The DNA of the CDR3 is TGTGCCAGCAACCTACCGCAACAGGGAAAGGGCTACACCTTC.

V gene TRBV6-2 or TRBV6-3 combines with J gene TRBJ2-7; 9 nucleotides align to TRBD1. CDR1 is MNHEY, CDR2 SVGEGT, per germline. V was pared by 6 bases and J by 0 bases, with 6 bases of the junction left unmatched. The length of the CDR3 is 15 residues. The CDR3 DNA sequence: TGTGCCAGCAGGATGCCGGGACAGGGCTCCTACGAGCAGTACTTC. Its translation is CASRMPGQGSYEQYF.

The rearrangement joins TRBV7-2 to TRBJ2-7; D is possibly TRBD2 (6 bases). Trimming left V 5 bases short and J 9 bases short, with 20 bases between. This CDR3 spans 14 amino acids. Germline CDR1 is SGHTA and CDR2 is FQGNSA. CDR3 nucleotide sequence: TGTGCCAGCAGCCAGGACGGGACTCGGCACGGGCAGTACTTC. Protein sequence: CASSQDGTRHGQYF.

Many counts were recorded for this clonotype. The chain links TRBV2 to TRBJ1-2; no reliable D call. The CDR3 extends over 12 amino acids. V lost 8 bases to trimming and J lost 8 bases, with 15 bases between them. Per the germline V gene, CDR1 is SNHLY and CDR2 is FYNNEI. This CDR3 reads CASDRRTIGYTF. In DNA, the CDR3 is TGTGCCAGCGATAGACGGACTATAGGCTACACCTTC.

This clonotype was found many times. The chain recombines TRBV28 with TRBJ1-2; D remains ambiguous. The CDR3 spans 13 residues. Germline CDR1 reads MDHEN; CDR2 reads SYDVKM. Trimming pared 6 bases from V and 5 bases from J, leaving 13 bases between. In DNA form, the CDR3 reads TGTGCCAGCAGACGTGAAACACGTTATGGCTACACCTTC. Protein sequence: CASRRETRYGYTF.

Concerning this clonotype: Since a much larger clone is just one base distant, this may be a read error. V usage is TRBV5-1 and J usage is TRBJ1-1; D is undetermined. V gave up 2 bases and J gave up 1 base, with 6 bases separating them. The germline CDR1 and CDR2 sequences are SGHRS and YFSETQ. This CDR3 comprises 13 residues. The CDR3 loop is CASSFEENTEAFF. The CDR3 DNA sequence: TGCGCCAGCAGCTTCGAGGAGAACACTGAAGCTTTCTTT.

The rearrangement uses TRBV19 and TRBJ1-4; 9 nucleotides agree with TRBD1. V shed 7 bases, J shed 8 bases, and the junction held 8 bases outside the gene matches. CDR1 is LNHDA, CDR2 SQIVND, per germline (reference sequence). The CDR3 extends over 14 amino acids. This CDR3 reads CASKRTGEEEKLFF. CDR3 DNA: TGTGCCAGTAAAAGGACAGGGGAGGAGGAAAAACTGTTTTTT.

This clonotype was counted ten times or more. This chain joins TRBV5-1 and TRBJ1-5, with 9 bases matching TRBD1. The CDR3 covers 15 residues. V was pared by 4 bases and J by 1 base, with 3 bases of the junction left unmatched. Germline V gene data show CDR1 as SGHRS and CDR2 as YFSETQ. CDR3 residues: CASSIGTGSNQPQHF. CDR3 nucleotide sequence: TGCGCCAGCAGCATCGGGACAGGGAGCAATCAGCCCCAGCATTTT.

The V call is TRBV6-1, the J call TRBJ2-7; D perhaps matches TRBD2 (6 bases). V was cut by 1 base and J by 0 bases, with 10 bases left in between. Germline CDR1 MNHNS, CDR2 SASEGT. The CDR3 is 15 residues long. The CDR3 DNA sequence: TGTGCCAGCAGTGAAGAGGCTAGCGTCTCCTACGAGCAGTACTTC. This sequence encodes CASSEEASVSYEQYF.

In nucleotides, the CDR3 is TGTGCCAGCAGTGAAGCTGGGGGACAAGTCAATTCACCCCTCCACTTT. Translation: CASSEAGGQVNSPLHF. J is TRBJ1-6 and V is TRBV6-1; possible D gene TRBD1, 6 bases. Per germline, CDR1 MNHNS and CDR2 SASEGT. CDR3 length: 16 amino acids. V was shortened by 0 bases and J by 7 bases, with 13 bases between the two germline ends.

This clonotype came up a few times. V usage is TRBV6-1 and J usage is TRBJ2-4; TRBD2 aligns across 7 bases. After removal of 2 bases from V and 4 bases from J, the junction contained 5 bases not matched to a gene. This CDR3 is built from 15 residues. Germline assignment: CDR1 MNHNS and CDR2 SASEGT. The CDR3 reads CASSERAGGKNIQYF. The DNA of the CDR3 is TGTGCCAGCAGTGAACGGGCCGGGGGGAAAAACATTCAGTACTTC.

This clonotype was recorded at least ten times. The rearrangement uses TRBV30 and TRBJ2-7; D unclear. From germline, CDR1 is GTSNPN and CDR2 SVGIG (reference sequence). The CDR3 is 12 amino acids. The ends were cut back, 2 bases at V and 4 bases at J, with 9 bases in the middle. CDR3 residues: CAWSPRRYEQYF. CDR3 sequence (DNA): TGTGCCTGGAGTCCCAGGAGATACGAGCAGTACTTC.

Comment on this clonotype: One end of the junction fails to match germline, which may point to a read error. The chain employs TRBV3-1 and TRBJ2-2, with 8 bases lining up with TRBD2. Germline values: CDR1 LGHDT, CDR2 YNNKEL (reference sequence). The CDR3 extends over 12 amino acids. Written as DNA, the CDR3 is TGTGCGGCGGGAGGTGGCACCAGGGAGCTGTTTTTT. This translates into CAAGGGTRELFF. The full variable domain, its missing parts supplied by reference TRBV3-1 and TRBJ2-2, is DTAVSQTPKYLVTQMGNDKSIKCEQNLGHDTMYWYKQDSKKFLKIMFSYNNKELIINETVPNRFSPKSPDKAHLNLHINSLELGDSAVYFCAAGGGTRELFFGEGSRLTVL.

The chain uses TRBV5-6 and TRBJ2-7; 7 bases map to TRBD1. Trimming at V came to 2 bases and at J to 4 bases, leaving 6 bases not matched to a gene. Looked up from germline, CDR1 is SGHDT and CDR2 is YYEEEE. This CDR3 is built from 14 residues. CDR3 protein: CASSLRGRRYEQYF. The CDR3 bases are TGTGCCAGCAGCTTAAGGGGGCGCAGGTACGAGCAGTACTTC.